The present TCR beta chain was sequenced within a study of CD8 T cells in Susac syndrome. V shed 6 bases, J shed 1 base, and the junction held 6 bases outside the gene matches. There are 15 residues in the CDR3. Germline CDR1 ENHRY, CDR2 SYGVKD. RNA in amounts of roughly 0.5 to 1 ug was reverse transcribed with random hexamers. TCRdb processed the immunoSEQ multiplex PCR reads anew with MiXCR; each CDR3 protein has one entry. The sample records just over 150,000 distinct CDR3 sequences, around 95% being singletons. This TCR came from a human donor with multiple sclerosis. Sequencing input: CD8+ T cells from PBMCs. The chain employs TRBV10-3 and TRBJ2-3, with 8 bases fitting TRBD2. The DNA of the CDR3 is TGTGCCATCAGCCCGGGGGGGGTCGGCACAGATACGCAGTATTTT. As protein: CAISPGGVGTDTQYF.